These 17 T cell receptor beta chains came from one sample sequenced in a study of blood T cells in healthy people across ages. Through a sample-barcoded 5' primer and a J-beta primer mix, a second PCR was run for roughly 6 to 11 cycles. TCRdb reprocessed the 5' RACE reads with MiXCR, giving one entry per CDR3 protein. This repertoire shows 1,500,000 or so distinct CDR3 sequences, 45% to 70% found once; its top ten account for roughly 7%. Sequenced: blood. The receptors derive from a man aged 18 to 29 in good health.

About this clonotype: Germline is not matched at one junction end, which may reflect a read error. The V and J genes are TRBV6-5 and TRBJ2-7; TRBD1 agrees at 9 bases. From germline, CDR1 is MNHEY and CDR2 SVGAGI. There are 14 residues in the CDR3. CDR3 DNA sequence: TGCGCCAGCAGCCACGGACAGGGGATCTACGAGCAGTACTTC. The encoded protein is CASSHGQGIYEQYF.

The V call is TRBV5-1, the J call TRBJ2-1, with D unclear. V was cut by 0 bases and J by 8 bases, with 6 bases left in between. The germline V gene has CDR1 SGHRS and CDR2 YFSETQ. This CDR3 region has 12 residues. CDR3 bases: TGCGCCAGCAGCTTGGTTAGGTATGAGCAGTTCTTC. Amino acid sequence: CASSLVRYEQFF. The full variable domain, rest sourced from reference TRBV5-1 and TRBJ2-1, is KAGVTQTPRYLIKTRGQQVTLSCSPISGHRSVSWYQQTPGQGLQFLFEYFSETQRNKGNFPGRFSGRQFSNSRSEMNVSTLELGDSALYLCASSLVRYEQFFGPGTRLTVL.

About this clonotype itself: A much larger clone lies a single base off, so this may be a read error. V gene TRBV2 combines with J gene TRBJ2-7; 7 nucleotides align to TRBD1. Germline V gene lookup returns CDR1 SNHLY and CDR2 FYNNEI. V gave up 1 base and J gave up 6 bases; unmatched junction bases: 6. The CDR3 contains 14 residues. CDR3 bases: TGTGCCAGCAGTGAAGGGAGGACAGGCGGCGAGCAGTACTTC. It is translated as CASSEGRTGGEQYF.

The gene calls are TRBV6-2 or TRBV6-3 and TRBJ2-1; TRBD1 matches at 10 bases. Trimming removed 5 bases from V and 13 bases from J; junction bases left unmatched: 14. The CDR3 consists of 15 residues. Germline-derived CDR1 and CDR2 are MNHEY and SVGEGT. The CDR3, as DNA: TGTGCCAGCAGTGTCGACAGGGGGCATGGGGAGACCCAGTTCTTC. Amino acid sequence: CASSVDRGHGETQFF.

The V call is TRBV4-3, the J call TRBJ2-2; D might be TRBD2 (6 bases). Germline loops: CDR1 LGHNA, CDR2 YSLEER. The CDR3 spans 16 residues. The V end lost 0 bases, the J end lost 7 bases, and 15 bases lay between the germline ends. The CDR3: CASSQELEAGGGELFF. The CDR3 nucleotides read TGCGCCAGCAGCCAAGAGTTAGAAGCGGGTGGCGGGGAGCTGTTTTTT.

For this clonotype: Compared with germline, one end of the junction differs, possibly owing to a read error. This sequence joins TRBV29-1 and TRBJ1-2; unclear D gene. CDR1 SQVTM and CDR2 ANQGSEA come from the germline V gene. The CDR3 contains 12 residues. CDR3 sequence (DNA): TGCAACGTTGATCTCAGGACCTATGGCTACACCTTC. This encodes CNVDLRTYGYTF.

The CDR3 DNA reads as TGTGCCAGCACCCTCGACAGGGTCGGGGAAAAACTGTTTTTT. It translates to CASTLDRVGEKLFF. The gene calls are TRBV2 and TRBJ1-4; 7 nucleotides agree with TRBD1. This CDR3 is built from 14 residues. The germline V gene has CDR1 SNHLY and CDR2 FYNNEI. The junction had 10 bases not matched to a gene; V was cut back by 7 bases and J by 8 bases.

This clonotype was observed a handful of times. The DNA of the CDR3 is TGTGCCATCAGTTTGGACAGGTACGAGCAGTACTTC. Residues: CAISLDRYEQYF. The chain uses TRBV10-3 and TRBJ2-4; TRBD1 matches at 7 bases. The closer fit of TRBJ2-7 to the DNA end suggests the J call may be wrong. This CDR3 has 12 residues. Germline CDR1 and CDR2: ENHRY and SYGVKD.

The chain recombines TRBV7-9 with TRBJ2-1; a possible D gene is TRBD2 (5 bases). The germline gives CDR1 SEHNR, CDR2 FQNEAQ (reference sequence). Trimming stripped 5 bases from V and 1 base from J, with 15 bases between. The length of the CDR3 is 16 residues. Here the CDR3 DNA reads TGTGCCAGCAGCCCCTCGCTCGGGAAATCCTACAATGAGCAGTTCTTC. Protein: CASSPSLGKSYNEQFF. Full variable domain (missing parts from reference TRBV7-9 and TRBJ2-1): DTGVSQNPRHKITKRGQNVTFRCDPISEHNRLYWYRQTLGQGPEFLTYFQNEAQLEKSRLLSDRFSAERPKGSFSTLEIQRTEQGDSAMYLCASSPSLGKSYNEQFFGPGTRLTVL.

This sequence joins TRBV12-3 or TRBV12-4 and TRBJ2-7; D may be TRBD2 (5 bases). The J call could be wrong; TRBJ2-5 is a better fit for the DNA end. This CDR3 is built from 16 residues. The CDR3 loop reads CASSFSVGDYRETQYF. The CDR3 nucleotides read TGTGCCAGCAGTTTTAGCGTGGGTGACTATCGGGAGACCCAGTACTTC.

This chain uses TRBV5-4 with TRBJ1-1, with a possible D match to TRBD1 (5 bases). Per the germline V gene, CDR1 is SGHNT and CDR2 is YYREEE (reference sequence). V was pared by 4 bases and J by 1 base, with 11 bases between. CDR3 size: 14 residues. CDR3 bases: TGTGCCAGCAGCGTCCCGGGGGAGAACACTGAAGCTTTCTTT. This sequence encodes CASSVPGENTEAFF.

The chain combines TRBV7-2 with TRBJ2-1; weak D call: TRBD1 (5 bases). Trimming cost V 2 bases and J 2 bases, with 10 bases left between them. The CDR3 sequence is 15 residues long. The germline V gene has CDR1 SGHTA and CDR2 FQGNSA. CDR3 loop: CASSLRGWAYNEQFF. For the CDR3, the DNA is TGTGCCAGCAGCTTAAGGGGATGGGCCTACAATGAGCAGTTCTTC.

CDR3 in amino acids: CASADPASYEQYF. The DNA for the CDR3 is TGTGCCAGCGCCGACCCGGCATCCTACGAGCAGTACTTC. The chain carries TRBV12-3 or TRBV12-4 and TRBJ2-7; D not certain. The CDR3 length is 13 residues. Trimming cost V 8 bases and J 1 base, with 12 bases left between them.

This chain uses TRBV5-1 with TRBJ1-1; 12 positions match TRBD1. J gave up 3 bases and V 3 bases, and 9 bases lay outside the gene matches. Germline V gene data show CDR1 as SGHRS and CDR2 as YFSETQ. CDR3 size: 17 residues. The CDR3 region has the DNA TGCGCCAGCAGCTCACTGGGACAGGGGGCAGTTGACACTGAAGCTTTCTTT. The encoded protein is CASSSLGQGAVDTEAFF. Based on the CDR3 plus reference TRBV5-1 and TRBJ1-1, the full variable domain is KAGVTQTPRYLIKTRGQQVTLSCSPISGHRSVSWYQQTPGQGLQFLFEYFSETQRNKGNFPGRFSGRQFSNSRSEMNVSTLELGDSALYLCASSSLGQGAVDTEAFFGQGTRLTVV.

The gene calls are TRBV10-2 and TRBJ2-3; D unresolved. Germline assignment: CDR1 WSHSY and CDR2 SAAADI. The length of the CDR3 is 10 residues. Between the trimmed V and J ends, which lost 7 bases and 5 bases, there was a span of 4 bases. The CDR3 DNA sequence: TGCGCCAGCAAAAGAGATACGCAGTATTTT. It yields the protein CASKRDTQYF.

The gene calls are TRBV7-9 and TRBJ2-3; 8 nucleotides line up with TRBD1. The CDR3 is made up of 14 amino acids. Germline V gene data show CDR1 as SEHNR and CDR2 as FQNEAQ (reference sequence). V dropped 4 bases and J dropped 4; count of bases not matched to a gene: 4. CDR3 DNA sequence: TGTGCCAGCAGCTCGCCAGGGGGCCCAGATACGCAGTATTTT. Its translation is CASSSPGGPDTQYF.

This clonotype occurred a few times. The rearrangement links TRBV7-9 to TRBJ2-3; TRBD2 matches at 8 bases. The V and J ends lost 1 base and 5 bases, in that order; junction bases with no gene match: 8. Germline lookup yields CDR1 SEHNR and CDR2 FQNEAQ (reference sequence). The CDR3 totals 16 residues. In DNA form, the CDR3 reads TGTGCCAGCAGCTTAGTTCGAGCGGGAGCGGAAGATACGCAGTATTTT. This codes for CASSLVRAGAEDTQYF. The variable domain in full, with the rest retrieved from reference TRBV7-9 and TRBJ2-3, is DTGVSQNPRHKITKRGQNVTFRCDPISEHNRLYWYRQTLGQGPEFLTYFQNEAQLEKSRLLSDRFSAERPKGSFSTLEIQRTEQGDSAMYLCASSLVRAGAEDTQYFGPGTRLTVL.